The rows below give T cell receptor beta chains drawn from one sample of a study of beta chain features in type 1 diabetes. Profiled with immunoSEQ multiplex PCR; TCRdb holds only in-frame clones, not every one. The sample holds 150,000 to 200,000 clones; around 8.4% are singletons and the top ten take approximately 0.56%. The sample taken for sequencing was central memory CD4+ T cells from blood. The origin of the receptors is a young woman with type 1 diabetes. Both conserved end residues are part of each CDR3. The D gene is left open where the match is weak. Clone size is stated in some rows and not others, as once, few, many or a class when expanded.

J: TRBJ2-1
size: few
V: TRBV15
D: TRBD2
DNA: TGTGCCACCAGCAGAGATCCGGGGGGGTACAATGAGCAGTTCTTC
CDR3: CATSRDPGGYNEQFF

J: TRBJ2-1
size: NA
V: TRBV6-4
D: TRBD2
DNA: TGTGCCAGCCGAGCGACTAGCGGGGGTTATGAGCAGTTCTTC
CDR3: CASRATSGGYEQFF

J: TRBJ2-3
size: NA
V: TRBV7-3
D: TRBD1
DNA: TGTGCCAGCAGCCCAGGACAGGGCCCAGATACGCAGTATTTT
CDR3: CASSPGQGPDTQYF

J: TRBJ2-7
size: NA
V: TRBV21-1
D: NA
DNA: TGTGCCAGCAGCAAAGCGCTTTTGGTTCGAGGGGGAGAGCAGTACTTC
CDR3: CASSKALLVRGGEQYF

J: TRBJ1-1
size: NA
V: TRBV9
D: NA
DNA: TGTGCCAGCAGCGAGGTGAGCAGGGGCACTGAAGCTTTCTTT
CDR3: CASSEVSRGTEAFF

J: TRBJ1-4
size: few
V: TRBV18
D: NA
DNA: TGTGCCAGCTCACCTGAAGGGGCTGAAAAACTGTTTTTT
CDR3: CASSPEGAEKLFF

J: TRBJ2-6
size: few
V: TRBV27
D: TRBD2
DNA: TGTGCCAGCAGTCGGTCCACTAGCGGGAATCTCCCCGGGGCCAACGTCCTGACTTTC
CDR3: CASSRSTSGNLPGANVLTF

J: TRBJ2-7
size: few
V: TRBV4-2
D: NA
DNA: TGTGCCAGCAGCCAAGATCTCCGTGGTAGCTCCTACGAGCAGTACTTC
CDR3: CASSQDLRGSSYEQYF

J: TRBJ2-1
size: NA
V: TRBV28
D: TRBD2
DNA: TGTGCCATAACGGGGGGACCCTACAATGAGCAGTTCTTC
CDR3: CAITGGPYNEQFF

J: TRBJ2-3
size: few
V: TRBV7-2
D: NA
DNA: TGTGCCAGCAGCTTAGACCCAGGCCCTGGAGATACGCAGTATTTT
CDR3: CASSLDPGPGDTQYF

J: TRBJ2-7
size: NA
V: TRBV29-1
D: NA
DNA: TGCAGCGTGGGGCAGACCTACGAGCAGTACTTC
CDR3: CSVGQTYEQYF

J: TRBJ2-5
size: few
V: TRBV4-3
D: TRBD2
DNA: TGCGCCAGCAGCCAAGGACTAGCGGGTAAACAAGAGACCCAGTACTTC
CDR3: CASSQGLAGKQETQYF

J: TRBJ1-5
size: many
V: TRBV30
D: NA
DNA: TGTGCCTGGAGTGGCAGGGGTCCGCCCCAGCATTTT
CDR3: CAWSGRGPPQHF

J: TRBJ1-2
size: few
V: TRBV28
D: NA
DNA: TGTGCCAGCAGTTTTTCGAGGATCCTTAGGGAGGAGGACTACACCTTC
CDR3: CASSFSRILREEDYTF